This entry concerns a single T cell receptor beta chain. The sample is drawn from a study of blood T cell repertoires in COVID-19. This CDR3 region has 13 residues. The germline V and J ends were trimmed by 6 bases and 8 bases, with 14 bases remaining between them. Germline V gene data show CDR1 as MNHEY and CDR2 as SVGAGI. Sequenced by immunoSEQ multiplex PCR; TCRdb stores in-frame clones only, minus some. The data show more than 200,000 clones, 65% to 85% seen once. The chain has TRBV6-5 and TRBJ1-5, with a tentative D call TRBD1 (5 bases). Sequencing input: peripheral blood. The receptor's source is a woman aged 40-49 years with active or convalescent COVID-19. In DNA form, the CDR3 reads TGTGCCAGCAGCAGGGACTTTAAGGAGCCCCAGCATTTT. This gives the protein CASSRDFKEPQHF.